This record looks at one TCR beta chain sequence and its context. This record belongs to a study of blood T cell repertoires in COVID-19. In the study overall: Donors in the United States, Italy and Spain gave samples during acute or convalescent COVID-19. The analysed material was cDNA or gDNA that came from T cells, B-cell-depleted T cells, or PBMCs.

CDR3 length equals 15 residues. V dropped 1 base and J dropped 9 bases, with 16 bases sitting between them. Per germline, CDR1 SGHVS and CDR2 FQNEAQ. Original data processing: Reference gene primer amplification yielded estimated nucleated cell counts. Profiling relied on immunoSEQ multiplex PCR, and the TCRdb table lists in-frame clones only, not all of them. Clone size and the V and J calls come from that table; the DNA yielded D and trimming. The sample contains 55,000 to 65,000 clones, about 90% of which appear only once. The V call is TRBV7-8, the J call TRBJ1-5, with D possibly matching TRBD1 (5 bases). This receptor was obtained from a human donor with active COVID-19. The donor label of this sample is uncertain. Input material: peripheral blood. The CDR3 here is CASSLDRGGYRPQHF. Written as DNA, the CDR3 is TGTGCCAGCAGCTTAGATAGGGGAGGGTACCGGCCCCAGCATTTT.